Listed here are 18 T cell receptor beta chains from one sample, sequenced in a study of cytomegalovirus exposure and HLA in healthy donors. Generated by immunoSEQ multiplex PCR, the TCRdb table keeps only in-frame clones and is missing some. The table shows more than 70,000 clones, with almost 97% occurring only once. Source material: PBMCs. The origin of the receptors is a man between 18 and 35 years old in good health and CMV-seropositive.

This chain links TRBV6-6 with TRBJ2-5; a possible D gene is TRBD1 (5 bases). The germline gives CDR1 MNHNY, CDR2 SVGAGI (reference sequence). Trimming shortened V by 7 bases and J by 1 base, and 13 bases separated the two germline ends. This CDR3 comprises 14 residues. CDR3 sequence: CASTKGRVQETQYF. CDR3 sequence (DNA): TGTGCCAGCACCAAGGGCAGGGTCCAAGAGACCCAGTACTTC.

V and J are TRBV29-1 and TRBJ2-2; TRBD2 aligns across 7 bases. The trim removed 5 bases at V and 0 bases at J, leaving 12 bases unmatched. This CDR3 contains 17 residues. The V gene's germline CDR1 is SQVTM and CDR2 ANQGSEA. This CDR3 reads CSVRGQASGANTGELFF. CDR3 coding DNA: TGCAGCGTTCGAGGGCAGGCTAGCGGTGCGAACACCGGGGAGCTGTTTTTT.

The chain employs TRBV5-4 and TRBJ2-3; D might be TRBD1 (6 bases). The CDR3 consists of 15 residues. Germline loops: CDR1 SGHNT, CDR2 YYREEE (reference sequence). With 4 bases removed from V and 4 bases from J, the gap between germline ends came to 16 bases. The DNA of the CDR3 is TGTGCCAGCAGCAACAGCCCAGGGGCTTCAGATACGCAGTATTTT. Encoded protein: CASSNSPGASDTQYF.

The chain couples TRBV28 to TRBJ2-7; the D gene is possibly TRBD2 (6 bases). There are 18 residues in the CDR3. The germline CDR1 and CDR2 sequences are MDHEN and SYDVKM. V shed 3 bases and J shed 3 bases, with 24 bases lying between them. In DNA, the CDR3 is TGTGCCAGCAGTTTCCGGAGAGCGGGCAGGTTAGAAAGCTACGAGCAGTACTTC. The encoded protein is CASSFRRAGRLESYEQYF.

The genes are TRBV19 and TRBJ2-2, with D possibly matching TRBD2 (9 bases). The CDR3 has 18 residues. V was clipped by 7 bases and J by 5 bases, with 26 bases between them. Germline CDR1 is LNHDA and CDR2 is SQIVND (reference sequence). The CDR3: CASTGTGRLAVRTGELFF. CDR3 coding DNA: TGTGCCAGTACTGGGACAGGCCGACTAGCGGTTAGGACCGGGGAGCTGTTTTTT.

The genes are TRBV7-6 and TRBJ2-2, with 14 positions matching TRBD2. From germline, CDR1 is SGHVS and CDR2 FNYEAQ. The CDR3 length is 16 residues. The trim removed 5 bases at V and 6 bases at J, leaving 5 bases unmatched. The DNA of the CDR3 is TGTGCCAGCAGCGAGGGACTAGCGGGAGTGGCCGGGGAGCTGTTTTTT. Translating gives CASSEGLAGVAGELFF.

This sequence joins TRBV5-1 and TRBJ1-3, with a weak D call TRBD1 (5 bases). CDR3 length: 15 amino acids. Germline CDR1 reads SGHRS; CDR2 reads YFSETQ. V shed 4 bases and J shed 0 bases, with 11 bases lying between them. As DNA, the CDR3 is TGCGCCAGCAGCGCGACCCAGGGCTCTGGAAACACCATATATTTT. Its protein is CASSATQGSGNTIYF.

This chain joins TRBV5-4 and TRBJ1-1, with D tentatively TRBD1 (5 bases). CDR3 length equals 13 residues. V was cut by 7 bases and J by 3 bases, with 13 bases left in between. Germline loops: CDR1 SGHNT, CDR2 YYREEE (reference sequence). The CDR3 nucleotides are TGTGCCAGCCCCCACGGGGGGGACACTGAAGCTTTCTTT. This gives the protein CASPHGGDTEAFF. Based on the CDR3 plus reference TRBV5-4 and TRBJ1-1, the full variable domain is ETGVTQSPTHLIKTRGQQVTLRCSSQSGHNTVSWYQQALGQGPQFIFQYYREEENGRGNFPPRFSGLQFPNYSSELNVNALELDDSALYLCASPHGGDTEAFFGQGTRLTVV.

V and J are TRBV28 and TRBJ1-2; 8 nucleotides match TRBD1. The germline CDR1 and CDR2 sequences are MDHEN and SYDVKM. V lost 2 bases to trimming and J lost 3 bases; unmatched junction nucleotides: 11. CDR3 size: 17 residues. CDR3 sequence (DNA): TGTGCCAGCAGTTTAGAGACAGGGGTGGGTATAGACTATGGCTACACCTTC. Amino acids: CASSLETGVGIDYGYTF.

The J gene is TRBJ2-7, the V gene TRBV28; 9 bases match TRBD2. Trimming took 3 bases from V and 5 from J; bases not matched to a gene: 14. Per germline, CDR1 MDHEN and CDR2 SYDVKM. The CDR3 loop spans 17 amino acids. The CDR3 loop is CASSFGGIQRGAHEQYF. The DNA of the CDR3 is TGTGCCAGCAGTTTTGGGGGGATACAGCGGGGGGCCCACGAGCAGTACTTC.

The V gene is TRBV9, the J gene TRBJ2-2; D unclear. V was clipped by 4 bases and J by 0 bases, with 16 bases between them. CDR3 length: 17 residues. Germline-derived CDR1 and CDR2 are SGDLS and YYNGEE. CDR3 residues: CASSSPLRASNTGELFF. The CDR3, as DNA: TGTGCCAGCAGCTCGCCCCTAAGAGCCTCGAACACCGGGGAGCTGTTTTTT.

V and J are TRBV5-1 and TRBJ1-3; the match to TRBD1 covers 8 bases. Germline CDR1 is SGHRS and CDR2 is YFSETQ. V dropped 4 bases and J dropped 4; count of bases not matched to a gene: 4. This CDR3 is built from 14 residues. CDR3 residues: CASSQTGGGNTIYF. The CDR3, as DNA: TGCGCCAGCAGCCAAACAGGGGGAGGAAACACCATATATTTT.

The chain uses TRBV13 and TRBJ2-1, with D uncertain. CDR1 is PRHDT, CDR2 FYEKMQ, per germline (reference sequence). V lost 8 bases to trimming and J lost 0 bases, with 8 bases between them. CDR3 length: 13 amino acids. The DNA for the CDR3 is TGTGCCAGCGGCGCGGTCTCCTACAATGAGCAGTTCTTC. Residues: CASGAVSYNEQFF.

The CDR3 loop is CASSGTLGNQPQHF. CDR3 bases: TGTGCCAGTAGCGGGACACTCGGGAATCAGCCCCAGCATTTT. The chain uses TRBV19 and TRBJ1-5, with D possibly being TRBD1 (6 bases). V was pared by 6 bases and J by 4 bases, with 13 bases between. CDR1 and CDR2 (germline): LNHDA, SQIVND (reference sequence). The CDR3 has 14 amino acids.

This clone was counted a single time. The rearrangement links TRBV28 to TRBJ1-1; D remains unclear. The V and J ends lost 5 bases and 2 bases respectively, with 6 bases between them. Germline CDR1 and CDR2: MDHEN and SYDVKM. The CDR3 loop spans 12 amino acids. The CDR3 DNA reads as TGTGCCAGCAGTCCTTTCAACACTGAAGCTTTCTTT. Its protein is CASSPFNTEAFF.

The chain couples TRBV9 to TRBJ2-7; 7 positions match TRBD1. Per germline, CDR1 SGDLS and CDR2 YYNGEE. CDR3 length: 13 amino acids. V dropped 3 bases and J dropped 7; count of bases not matched to a gene: 7. As DNA, the CDR3 is TGTGCCAGCAGCGAGACAGGGACGGGGGAGCAGTACTTC. Its protein is CASSETGTGEQYF.

The chain employs TRBV5-4 and TRBJ2-1, with 12 bases aligning to TRBD2. Losses at the gene ends were 3 bases for V and 7 bases for J; bases not matched to a gene: 8. The CDR3 contains 16 residues. CDR1 is SGHNT and CDR2 is YYREEE in the germline V gene (reference sequence). The CDR3 sequence is CASSSTSGRRWNEQFF. DNA of the CDR3: TGTGCCAGCAGCTCCACTAGCGGGAGGAGGTGGAATGAGCAGTTCTTC.

The V and J genes are TRBV19 and TRBJ2-5, with D perhaps matching TRBD2 (6 bases). Germline V gene lookup returns CDR1 LNHDA and CDR2 SQIVND (reference sequence). The CDR3 contains 13 residues. Trimming pared 10 bases from V and 2 bases from J, leaving 14 bases between. This CDR3 reads CATKVRGQETQYF. CDR3 DNA: TGTGCCACGAAAGTCCGGGGGCAAGAGACCCAGTACTTC.